This passage covers 31 T cell receptor beta chains from one sample sequenced in a study of T cell responses to AZD1222 COVID-19 vaccine. Clones were sequenced by immunoSEQ multiplex PCR, and TCRdb holds only the in-frame ones, with some missing. The sample consists of 70,000 to 85,000 clones, around four fifths of them appearing once. Specimen: peripheral blood, collected 28 days after the second AZD1222 dose. The receptors here all came from an adult who received the AZD1222 COVID-19 vaccine.

The J gene is TRBJ1-5, the V gene TRBV5-5, with TRBD1 identical over 11 bases. V lost 5 bases and J lost 6; bases outside the gene matches: 10. Germline-derived CDR1 and CDR2 are SGHKS and YYEKEE (reference sequence). The CDR3 contains 16 residues. In DNA form, the CDR3 reads TGTGCCAGCAGTACACTGTTGGACAGGGGGCTTCAGCCCCAGCATTTT. It yields the protein CASSTLLDRGLQPQHF.

The chain carries TRBV11-2 and TRBJ1-2; D is ambiguous. Germline CDR1 reads SGHAT; CDR2 reads FQNNGV. CDR3 length: 16 amino acids. V shed 2 bases and J shed 3 bases, with 16 bases lying between them. The CDR3 DNA reads as TGTGCCAGCAGCTTATCGTCGTGGGCATGGTACTATGGCTACACCTTC. Protein product: CASSLSSWAWYYGYTF. Filled out from reference TRBV11-2 and TRBJ1-2, the complete variable domain reads EAGVAQSPRYKIIEKRQSVAFWCNPISGHATLYWYQQILGQGPKLLIQFQNNGVVDDSQLPKDRFSAERLKGVDSTLKIQPAKLEDSAVYLCASSLSSWAWYYGYTFGSGTRLTVV.

The chain employs TRBV28 and TRBJ1-6, with D tentatively TRBD1 (5 bases). CDR1 and CDR2 (germline): MDHEN, SYDVKM. This CDR3 comprises 15 residues. V gave up 3 bases and J gave up 10 bases, with 16 bases separating them. CDR3 loop: CASSLALRGDSPLHF. The CDR3 DNA reads as TGTGCCAGCAGTTTGGCATTGCGGGGGGACTCACCCCTCCACTTT.

This clone has a single count. The chain recombines TRBV30 with TRBJ1-5; D perhaps matches TRBD1 (5 bases). Trimming removed 0 bases at V and 0 bases at J, with 6 bases between. In germline, CDR1 is GTSNPN, CDR2 SVGIG (reference sequence). The CDR3 spans 14 residues. The CDR3 reads CAWSVQASNQPQHF. The CDR3 DNA follows: TGTGCCTGGAGTGTACAGGCTAGCAATCAGCCCCAGCATTTT.

The chain joins TRBV30 to TRBJ1-2; a possible D gene is TRBD1 (6 bases). The CDR3 has 15 amino acids. V lost 1 base and J lost 4, with 16 bases in between. CDR1 is GTSNPN, CDR2 SVGIG, per germline (reference sequence). This CDR3 is CAWSGPPTGVYGYTF. CDR3 bases: TGTGCCTGGAGTGGCCCCCCGACAGGTGTCTATGGCTACACCTTC.

The chain couples TRBV19 to TRBJ1-2; no definite D call. The CDR3 loop spans 17 amino acids. Germline CDR1 is LNHDA and CDR2 is SQIVND (reference sequence). Trimming cost V 4 bases and J 0 bases, with 18 bases left between them. This CDR3 is CASSNQNVPTANYGYTF. The CDR3 DNA is TGTGCCAGTAGTAACCAGAACGTACCTACCGCTAACTATGGCTACACCTTC.

The chain is built from TRBV10-3 and TRBJ1-5; perhaps TRBD1 as D (5 bases). Per germline, CDR1 ENHRY and CDR2 SYGVKD. V lost 0 bases to trimming and J lost 1 base, with 13 bases between them. There are 17 residues in the CDR3. CDR3 coding DNA: TGTGCCATCAGTGAGTCGGGGCAGGACCTAAGCAATCAGCCCCAGCATTTT. Translating gives CAISESGQDLSNQPQHF.

V usage is TRBV7-9 and J usage is TRBJ2-3; D is possibly TRBD1 (5 bases). Germline-derived CDR1 and CDR2 are SEHNR and FQNEAQ (reference sequence). This CDR3 region has 14 residues. Trimming removed 1 base from V and 2 bases from J, with 7 bases in between. The CDR3 is CASSLVGDTDTQYF. The CDR3 nucleotides read TGTGCCAGCAGCTTAGTAGGGGACACAGATACGCAGTATTTT.

The CDR3 bases are TGTGCCACCGGGACAGGGGGGAACTATGGCTACACCTTC. Amino acid sequence: CATGTGGNYGYTF. V gene TRBV10-3 combines with J gene TRBJ1-2; 11 bases fit TRBD1. The germline gives CDR1 ENHRY, CDR2 SYGVKD. V lost 10 bases, J lost 2 bases, and 3 bases stayed unmatched. There are 13 residues in the CDR3.

This clone occurred once. The rearrangement uses TRBV28 and TRBJ2-1; 8 bases are a match to TRBD2. J gave up 8 bases and V 7 bases, and 16 bases lay outside the gene matches. Germline V lookup: CDR1 MDHEN, CDR2 SYDVKM. The length of the CDR3 is 16 residues. CDR3 loop: CASNPGAGRESYEQFF. The CDR3, as DNA: TGTGCCAGCAACCCCGGGGCCGGGAGGGAGTCCTATGAGCAGTTCTTC. The whole variable domain, filled in from reference TRBV28 and TRBJ2-1, reads DVKVTQSSRYLVKRTGEKVFLECVQDMDHENMFWYRQDPGLGLRLIYFSYDVKMKEKGDIPEGYSVSREKKERFSLILESASTNQTSMYLCASNPGAGRESYEQFFGPGTRLTVL.

The chain joins TRBV28 to TRBJ1-4; TRBD1 matches 7 bases. CDR3 length equals 13 residues. V lost 5 bases and J lost 7; bases outside the gene matches: 4. Germline V gene sequence: CDR1 MDHEN, CDR2 SYDVKM. The CDR3 bases are TGTGCCAGCAGTCCGACAGGGCCTGAAAAACTGTTTTTT. It translates to CASSPTGPEKLFF.

The chain recombines TRBV6-2 or TRBV6-3 with TRBJ1-2; D not certain. V was cut by 5 bases and J by 6 bases, with 19 bases left in between. CDR1 is MNHEY and CDR2 is SVGEGT in the germline V gene. This CDR3 is 15 amino acids long. CDR3 protein: CASSPPPSRVHGYTF. The CDR3, as DNA: TGTGCCAGCAGTCCCCCACCGTCGCGGGTTCATGGCTACACCTTC.

This clone occurred once. The V gene is TRBV5-1, the J gene TRBJ1-2, with D perhaps matching TRBD1 (6 bases). The germline gives CDR1 SGHRS, CDR2 YFSETQ. V was pared by 0 bases and J by 2 bases, with 11 bases between. This CDR3 is 15 amino acids long. CDR3 in amino acids: CASSLVGGENYGYTF. In nucleotides, the CDR3 is TGCGCCAGCAGCTTGGTAGGGGGAGAGAACTATGGCTACACCTTC.

This clone has a handful of counts. The chain combines TRBV9 with TRBJ2-7; 7 bases match TRBD2. Trimming cost V 0 bases and J 2 bases; bases outside gene matches: 5. This CDR3 has 15 amino acids. Per the germline V gene, CDR1 is SGDLS and CDR2 is YYNGEE. The CDR3 DNA reads as TGTGCCAGCAGCGTAGGGGCTAGCGGAGCCTACGAGCAGTACTTC. Translated: CASSVGASGAYEQYF.

J is TRBJ2-4 and V is TRBV28; possibly TRBD1 for D (6 bases). CDR3 length: 17 amino acids. Germline V gives CDR1 MDHEN, CDR2 SYDVKM. Trimming pared 3 bases from V and 0 bases from J, leaving 15 bases between. CDR3 sequence (DNA): TGTGCCAGCAGTTTCGCAGGGACACCCATAGCCAAAAACATTCAGTACTTC. It encodes CASSFAGTPIAKNIQYF.

A single count supports this clone. This chain links TRBV27 with TRBJ1-2; 7 positions match TRBD1. Losses at the gene ends were 5 bases for V and 6 bases for J; bases not matched to a gene: 12. Germline-derived CDR1 and CDR2 are MNHEY and SMNVEV (reference sequence). This CDR3 is built from 15 residues. CDR3 DNA: TGTGCCAGCAGTAATAACTGGGACAGAGGGGATGGCTACACCTTC. Translating it yields CASSNNWDRGDGYTF.

The chain recombines TRBV18 with TRBJ2-1, with 9 bases fitting TRBD2. CDR1 is KGHSH and CDR2 is LQKENI in the germline V gene. J was trimmed by 9 bases and V by 5 bases; bases with no gene match: 11. The CDR3 has 15 amino acids. Here the CDR3 DNA reads TGTGCCAGCTCAACTAGCGGGCCGGGATATAGTGAGCAGTTCTTC. This encodes CASSTSGPGYSEQFF. Drawing the rest from reference TRBV18 and TRBJ2-1, the complete variable domain is NAGVMQNPRHLVRRRGQEARLRCSPMKGHSHVYWYRQLPEEGLKFMVYLQKENIIDESGMPKERFSAEFPKEGPSILRIQQVVRGDSAAYFCASSTSGPGYSEQFFGPGTRLTVL.

The chain recombines TRBV15 with TRBJ2-5, with D possibly TRBD2 on 7 matching bases. The germline V and J ends were trimmed by 0 bases and 5 bases, with 16 bases remaining between them. CDR3 length: 16 amino acids. The germline V gene has CDR1 LNHNV and CDR2 YYDKDF (reference sequence). The CDR3, as DNA: TGTGCCACCAGCAGAGATCATCTCGGGGGGCTGGAGACCCAGTACTTC. Translating it yields CATSRDHLGGLETQYF. Full variable domain (outside the CDR3, taken from reference TRBV15 and TRBJ2-5): DAMVIQNPRYQVTQFGKPVTLSCSQTLNHNVMYWYQQKSSQAPKLLFHYYDKDFNNEADTPDNFQSRRPNTSFCFLDIRSPGLGDTAMYLCATSRDHLGGLETQYFGPGTRLLVL.

The CDR3 spells CASSLTRVPTDTQYF. The CDR3 region has the DNA TGTGCCAGCAGCCTAACCCGGGTTCCCACAGATACGCAGTATTTT. The chain couples TRBV7-9 to TRBJ2-3; D uncertain. Trimming pared 5 bases from V and 2 bases from J, leaving 14 bases between. This CDR3 has 15 residues. Germline assignment: CDR1 SEHNR and CDR2 FQNEAQ (reference sequence). The whole variable domain, remainder taken from reference TRBV7-9 and TRBJ2-3, is DTGVSQNPRHKITKRGQNVTFRCDPISEHNRLYWYRQTLGQGPEFLTYFQNEAQLEKSRLLSDRFSAERPKGSFSTLEIQRTEQGDSAMYLCASSLTRVPTDTQYFGPGTRLTVL.

This clone has a handful of counts. The V call is TRBV27, the J call TRBJ2-1; D is unclear. The CDR3 loop spans 17 amino acids. Trimming cost V 6 bases and J 0 bases, with 18 bases left between them. CDR1 is MNHEY, CDR2 SMNVEV, per germline (reference sequence). CDR3 loop: CASRDPKGSSSYNEQFF. The CDR3 nucleotides read TGTGCCAGCAGGGACCCGAAAGGCAGTAGCTCCTACAATGAGCAGTTCTTC.

This clone was counted once. The chain joins TRBV19 to TRBJ1-2; the match to TRBD1 covers 10 bases. The CDR3 has 14 amino acids. Germline values: CDR1 LNHDA, CDR2 SQIVND (reference sequence). V lost 1 base to trimming and J lost 4 bases; unmatched junction nucleotides: 0. CDR3 coding DNA: TGTGCCAGTAGTATAGGACAGGGGGCCTATGGCTACACCTTC. It codes for CASSIGQGAYGYTF.

J is TRBJ1-1 and V is TRBV6-5, with D possibly matching TRBD1 (6 bases). The CDR3 has 14 amino acids. Germline V gene data show CDR1 as MNHEY and CDR2 as SVGAGI. Trimming cost V 6 bases and J 4 bases, with 15 bases left between them. The DNA of the CDR3 is TGTGCCAGCAGGCAGGGGCGCTCGCTCACTGAAGCTTTCTTT. Its translation: CASRQGRSLTEAFF.

The sample holds a few counts of this clone. The CDR3 spells CASSKGWEQYF. The CDR3, as DNA: TGTGCCAGCAGCAAGGGATGGGAGCAGTACTTC. The chain employs TRBV6-5 and TRBJ2-7; no firm D call. Trimming removed 6 bases at V and 7 bases at J, with 10 bases between. This CDR3 region has 11 residues. Germline-derived CDR1 and CDR2 are MNHEY and SVGAGI.

The gene calls are TRBV6-5 and TRBJ2-2; TRBD1 is a possible D gene (6 bases). Germline V gene lookup returns CDR1 MNHEY and CDR2 SVGAGI. V shed 9 bases and J shed 1 base, with 9 bases lying between them. The CDR3 is 13 amino acids. The CDR3 loop reads CARAQGNTGELFF. In DNA, the CDR3 is TGTGCCAGGGCACAGGGGAACACCGGGGAGCTGTTTTTT.

This clone came up once. This chain uses TRBV12-3 or TRBV12-4 with TRBJ2-3; D ambiguous. The CDR3 consists of 13 residues. Trimming cost V 3 bases and J 0 bases, with 4 bases left between them. For the CDR3, the DNA is TGTGCCAGCAGTTTGGGTAGCACAGATACGCAGTATTTT. Translating it yields CASSLGSTDTQYF.

The chain carries TRBV18 and TRBJ1-2; maybe TRBD1 (6 bases). Trimming cost V 3 bases and J 3 bases, with 14 bases left between them. Germline CDR1 reads KGHSH; CDR2 reads LQKENI. The CDR3 has 15 amino acids. The CDR3 DNA reads as TGTGCCAGCTCACCGGGGTCGGGGGGCGACTATGGCTACACCTTC. Translation: CASSPGSGGDYGYTF.

The chain is built from TRBV18 and TRBJ1-1; TRBD1 might be the D (5 bases). V was pared by 6 bases and J by 1 base, with 9 bases between. The length of the CDR3 is 13 residues. Germline V CDR1 and CDR2: KGHSH, LQKENI. CDR3 sequence: CASSPGQNTEAFF. CDR3 coding DNA: TGTGCCAGCTCCCCTGGACAGAACACTGAAGCTTTCTTT.

This chain joins TRBV19 and TRBJ1-4; a possible D gene is TRBD1 (6 bases). V lost 3 bases, J lost 6 bases, and 14 bases lay in between. The CDR3 is 15 residues long. CDR1 and CDR2 (germline): LNHDA, SQIVND (reference sequence). DNA of the CDR3: TGTGCCAGTAGTATTTTGGCAGGGGTATATGAAAAACTGTTTTTT. It specifies CASSILAGVYEKLFF.

The rearrangement joins TRBV4-2 to TRBJ1-1; D unresolved. From germline, CDR1 is LGHNA and CDR2 YNFKEQ. The CDR3 spans 15 residues. Between the trimmed V and J ends, which lost 2 bases and 7 bases, there was a span of 17 bases. The CDR3 loop is CASSQPEGALIEAFF. The CDR3 bases are TGTGCCAGCAGCCAACCAGAAGGAGCCCTTATTGAAGCTTTCTTT.

This chain links TRBV6-5 with TRBJ1-2, with 9 bases fitting TRBD1. CDR1 is MNHEY and CDR2 is SVGAGI in the germline V gene. The CDR3 totals 13 residues. Trimming removed 5 bases from V and 12 bases from J; junction bases left unmatched: 10. Here the CDR3 DNA reads TGTGCCAGCAGTCGCGGGACAGGGAGTTTCCACACCTTC. It is translated as CASSRGTGSFHTF.

This clone was counted only a few times. The V gene is TRBV19, the J gene TRBJ1-6, with TRBD1 matching over 8 bases. CDR3 size: 15 residues. Germline CDR1 and CDR2: LNHDA and SQIVND (reference sequence). The V gene end was trimmed by 6 bases and the J gene end by 7 bases; junction bases not matched to a gene: 8. CDR3 coding DNA: TGTGCCAGTAGAACGACAGGGGACCGGAATTCACCCCTCCACTTT. Its translation is CASRTTGDRNSPLHF.